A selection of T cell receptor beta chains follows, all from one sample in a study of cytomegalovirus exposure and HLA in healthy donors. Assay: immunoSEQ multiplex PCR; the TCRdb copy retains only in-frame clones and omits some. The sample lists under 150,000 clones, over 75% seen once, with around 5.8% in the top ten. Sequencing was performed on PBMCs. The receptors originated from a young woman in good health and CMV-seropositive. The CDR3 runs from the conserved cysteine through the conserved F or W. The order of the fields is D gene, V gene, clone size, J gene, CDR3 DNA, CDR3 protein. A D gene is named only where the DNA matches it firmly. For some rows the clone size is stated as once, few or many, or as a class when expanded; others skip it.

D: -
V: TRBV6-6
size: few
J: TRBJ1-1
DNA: TGTGCCAGCAGTTACGGACAGTTAACCGAGAACACTGAAGCTTTCTTT
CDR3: CASSYGQLTENTEAFF

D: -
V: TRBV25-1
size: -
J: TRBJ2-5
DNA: TGTGCCAGCAGTGTCGGGAGCCAAGAGACCCAGTACTTC
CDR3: CASSVGSQETQYF

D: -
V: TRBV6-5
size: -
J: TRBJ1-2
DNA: TGTGCCAGCAGTTACCGATGGACAGCCAACTATGGCTACACCTTC
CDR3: CASSYRWTANYGYTF

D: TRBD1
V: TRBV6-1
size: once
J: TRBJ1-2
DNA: TGTGCCAGCAGTGAATGGACAGGGTCTGTGTATGGCTACACCTTC
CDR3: CASSEWTGSVYGYTF

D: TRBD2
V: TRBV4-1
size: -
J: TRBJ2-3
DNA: TGCGCCAGCAGCCGGGCGGGAGGCTCAGATACGCAGTATTTT
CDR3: CASSRAGGSDTQYF

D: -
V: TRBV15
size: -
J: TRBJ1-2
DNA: TGTGCCACCAGCGGGGGGGGAGGCGGTAACTATGGCTACACCTTC
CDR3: CATSGGGGGNYGYTF

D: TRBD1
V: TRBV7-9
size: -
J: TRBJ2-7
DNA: TGTGCCAGCAGTTCCCGGGACAGCTCCTACGAGCAGTACTTC
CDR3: CASSSRDSSYEQYF

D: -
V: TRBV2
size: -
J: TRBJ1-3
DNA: TGTGCCAGCAGGAGCCTGGGCTACATTACCGGAAACACCATATATTTT
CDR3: CASRSLGYITGNTIYF

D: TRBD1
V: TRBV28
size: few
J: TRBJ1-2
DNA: TGTGCCAGCAGTACCTCCGGGACAGGGGGTACGCGATATGGCTACACCTTC
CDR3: CASSTSGTGGTRYGYTF

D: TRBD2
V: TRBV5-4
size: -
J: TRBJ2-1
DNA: TGTGCCAGCAGCGCACAACGGGGGGGCAATGAGCAGTTCTTC
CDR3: CASSAQRGGNEQFF

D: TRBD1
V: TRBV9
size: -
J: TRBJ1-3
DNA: TGTGCCAGCAGCGTAGGACAGGGCTCTGGAAACACCATATATTTT
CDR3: CASSVGQGSGNTIYF

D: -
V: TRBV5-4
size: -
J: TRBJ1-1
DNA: TGTGCCAGCAGCTGGGGGGTGGGGGACACTGAAGCTTTCTTT
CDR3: CASSWGVGDTEAFF

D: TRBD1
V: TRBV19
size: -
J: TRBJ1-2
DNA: TGTGCCAGTAGTAGGGACAGCTACTATGGCTACACCTTC
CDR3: CASSRDSYYGYTF

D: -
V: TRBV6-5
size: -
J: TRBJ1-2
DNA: TGTGCCAGCAGTCTCGACACAATTTCTGGCTACACCTTC
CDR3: CASSLDTISGYTF

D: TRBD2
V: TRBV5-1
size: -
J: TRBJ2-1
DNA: TGCGCCAGCGCGGGGGAATTGAGGAATGAGCAGTTCTTC
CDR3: CASAGELRNEQFF